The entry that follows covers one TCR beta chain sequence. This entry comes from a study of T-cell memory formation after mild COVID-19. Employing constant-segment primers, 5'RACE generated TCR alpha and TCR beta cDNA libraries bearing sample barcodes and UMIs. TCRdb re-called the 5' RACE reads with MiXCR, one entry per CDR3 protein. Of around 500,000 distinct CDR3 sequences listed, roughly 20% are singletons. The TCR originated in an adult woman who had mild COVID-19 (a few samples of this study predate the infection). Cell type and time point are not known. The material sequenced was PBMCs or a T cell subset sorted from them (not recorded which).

The CDR3 here is CASSQASDSNTEAFF. CDR3 nucleotide sequence: TGCGCCAGCAGCCAAGCGTCAGACAGCAACACTGAAGCTTTCTTT. This chain joins TRBV4-1 and TRBJ1-1; D is possibly TRBD1 (5 bases). CDR1 is MGHRA and CDR2 is YSYEKL in the germline V gene. The CDR3 extends over 15 amino acids. Trimming shortened V by 1 base and J by 2 bases, and 11 bases separated the two germline ends.